These 19 T cell receptor beta chains originate from one sample sequenced in a study of molecular identifiers for immune sequencing clone quantification. TCRdb processed the PCR reads anew with MiXCR; each CDR3 protein has one entry. The repertoire holds 460,000 or so distinct CDR3 sequences, with roughly 26% as singletons. Sequenced input: naive CD8+ T cells from blood, with Jurkat cell RNA spiked in. Specified subset: FACS-sorted CD8+CD4-CCR7+CD45RA+ naive T cells. All receptors come from a human donor in good health. Some libraries in this study had Jurkat cell RNA spiked in.

This clonotype was observed at least ten times. The chain uses TRBV28 and TRBJ2-3; D is ambiguous. This CDR3 is 16 amino acids long. Trimming took 6 bases from V and 0 from J, leaving 16 bases between them. Per germline, CDR1 MDHEN and CDR2 SYDVKM. CDR3 bases: TGTGCCAGCAGCCTATACGGATCGACTAGCACAGATACGCAGTATTTT. Translation gives CASSLYGSTSTDTQYF.

Comments on this clonotype: This may be a read error: a much more frequent sequence differs by one nucleotide. J is TRBJ2-1 and V is TRBV29-1; 9 bases align to TRBD1. Germline loops: CDR1 SQVTM, CDR2 ANQGSEA. The CDR3 consists of 15 residues. The CDR3 DNA sequence: TGCAGCGTGGGTAAGGGACAGGGAGTTGGAAATGCGCAGTTCTTC. This gives the protein CSVGKGQGVGNAQFF.

This clonotype was counted a few times. The junction and the germline gene differ at one end; a read error may be behind it. The J gene is TRBJ2-7, the V gene TRBV7-9, with 9 bases fitting TRBD1. This CDR3 has 15 residues. Looked up from germline, CDR1 is SEHNR and CDR2 is FQNEAQ (reference sequence). The CDR3 coding sequence is TGTGCCAGCAGCCCAGGGACAGGGAGTACCTACGAGCAGTGCTTC. This codes for CASSPGTGSTYEQCF.

In its sample, this clonotype was seen a few times. The chain joins TRBV30 to TRBJ1-5, with 7 bases lining up with TRBD1. After removal of 5 bases from V and 5 bases from J, the junction contained 12 bases not matched to a gene. CDR3 length equals 15 residues. Germline V gene sequence: CDR1 GTSNPN, CDR2 SVGIG (reference sequence). The CDR3 region has the DNA TGTGCCTGGGGATTTACAGGGGCCTTGGATCAGCCCCAGCATTTT. This translates into CAWGFTGALDQPQHF.

The chain has TRBV29-1 and TRBJ2-1, with D perhaps given as TRBD1 or TRBD2 (6 bases each). This CDR3 is built from 13 residues. Per the germline V gene, CDR1 is SQVTM and CDR2 is ANQGSEA. Trimming cost V 6 bases and J 3 bases, with 12 bases left between them. The CDR3 sequence: CSVGASDYNEQFF. CDR3 DNA sequence: TGCAGCGTGGGGGCTAGCGACTACAATGAGCAGTTCTTC.

This clonotype has a count of ten or more. This chain connects TRBV4-3 to TRBJ1-1, with D unresolved. The CDR3 has 13 residues. CDR1 and CDR2 (germline): LGHNA, YSLEER. Between the trimmed V and J ends, which lost 3 bases and 3 bases, there was a span of 8 bases. CDR3 in DNA: TGCGCCAGCAGCCAGGGATGGGACACTGAAGCTTTCTTT. As protein: CASSQGWDTEAFF.

The chain is built from TRBV27 and TRBJ2-1; D gene ambiguous. The germline V and J ends were trimmed by 6 bases and 6 bases, with 21 bases remaining between them. The CDR3 has 16 amino acids. Germline assignment: CDR1 MNHEY and CDR2 SMNVEV (reference sequence). The CDR3 protein is CASRVVVGPVGNEQFF. For the CDR3, the DNA is TGTGCCAGCAGAGTCGTAGTCGGGCCAGTTGGCAATGAGCAGTTCTTC.

This clonotype was seen more than once but under ten times. The chain employs TRBV7-9 and TRBJ1-2; D is possibly TRBD1 (5 bases). CDR3 length equals 16 residues. Trimming left V 1 base short and J 1 base short, with 13 bases between. The germline gives CDR1 SEHNR, CDR2 FQNEAQ (reference sequence). CDR3: CASSLVLDIINYGYTF. The DNA for the CDR3 is TGTGCCAGCAGCTTAGTTCTGGACATCATTAACTATGGCTACACCTTC.

The count of this clonotype is one. This sequence may be a read error, since a much larger clone differs from it by one base. The conserved final phenylalanine or tryptophan is absent from the CDR3, which likely points to a read error. The V call is TRBV29-1, the J call TRBJ2-2; D may be TRBD1 (6 bases). Trimming cost V 3 bases and J 2 bases, with 10 bases left between them. The CDR3 is made up of 14 amino acids. The germline gives CDR1 SQVTM, CDR2 ANQGSEA. The CDR3 here is CSVEAGTNTGELFL. DNA of the CDR3: TGCAGCGTTGAGGCAGGGACAAACACCGGGGAGCTGTTTCTT.

This clonotype appeared many times. The chain employs TRBV14 and TRBJ2-4, with 7 bases fitting TRBD1. CDR1 is SGHDN and CDR2 is FVKESK in the germline V gene. J lost 4 bases, V lost 5 bases, and 8 bases had no gene match. This CDR3 has 15 residues. Here the CDR3 reads CASSSRQGSKNIQYF. In DNA form, the CDR3 reads TGTGCCAGCAGCTCCCGACAGGGTTCAAAAAACATTCAGTACTTC.

This clonotype appeared many times. The rearrangement uses TRBV14 and TRBJ2-5; D is unresolved. The CDR3 totals 13 residues. Germline loops: CDR1 SGHDN, CDR2 FVKESK. The V end lost 2 bases, the J end lost 4 bases, and 8 bases lay between the germline ends. The CDR3 region is CASSQILGETQYF. CDR3 nucleotide sequence: TGTGCCAGCAGCCAAATTCTAGGAGAGACCCAGTACTTC.

The rearrangement links TRBV6-2 or TRBV6-3 to TRBJ1-1; D gene uncertain. The V gene's germline CDR1 is MNHEY and CDR2 SVGEGT. V dropped 2 bases and J dropped 1 base, with 8 bases sitting between them. The CDR3 has 14 amino acids. CDR3 nucleotides: TGTGCCAGCAGTTACGCGGGAGGGAACACTGAAGCTTTCTTT. This gives the protein CASSYAGGNTEAFF.

The chain is built from TRBV7-2 and TRBJ2-7, with 9 bases fitting TRBD2. The CDR3 spans 20 residues. CDR1 and CDR2 (germline): SGHTA, FQGNSA. J was trimmed by 4 bases and V by 4 bases; bases with no gene match: 23. The DNA of the CDR3 is TGTGCCAGCAGCTCAACTAGCGGGCCACAAACCCTCTACTCAGAATACGAGCAGTACTTC. Translated, it gives CASSSTSGPQTLYSEYEQYF.

The chain couples TRBV19 to TRBJ1-4, with a tentative D call TRBD1 (6 bases). CDR3 size: 15 residues. Trimming left V 6 bases short and J 8 bases short, with 19 bases between. Germline assignment: CDR1 LNHDA and CDR2 SQIVND (reference sequence). This CDR3 is CASSMDGGATEKLFF. The CDR3 DNA is TGTGCCAGTAGCATGGACGGGGGGGCGACGGAAAAACTGTTTTTT.

V is TRBV19 and J is TRBJ1-5; D unclear. Trimming took off 5 bases at V and 3 bases at J, with 14 bases between the two ends. CDR1 is LNHDA, CDR2 SQIVND, per germline (reference sequence). The CDR3 loop spans 15 amino acids. DNA for the CDR3: TGTGCCAGTAGTGTATGGGCAGAGCACAATCAGCCCCAGCATTTT. It translates to CASSVWAEHNQPQHF.

The table lists this clonotype with a few counts. The V call is TRBV5-6, the J call TRBJ2-2; the D gene is possibly TRBD1 (5 bases). Germline-derived CDR1 and CDR2 are SGHDT and YYEEEE. V gave up 0 bases and J gave up 6 bases, with 12 bases separating them. The CDR3 has 15 amino acids. The CDR3 region is CASSLGEGAAGELFF. The CDR3 DNA follows: TGTGCCAGCAGCTTGGGAGAAGGGGCGGCCGGGGAGCTGTTTTTT. The full variable domain, rest sourced from reference TRBV5-6 and TRBJ2-2, is DAGVTQSPTHLIKTRGQQVTLRCSPKSGHDTVSWYQQALGQGPQFIFQYYEEEERQRGNFPDRFSGHQFPNYSSELNVNALLLGDSALYLCASSLGEGAAGELFFGEGSRLTVL.

The chain carries TRBV15 and TRBJ2-3; 7 positions agree with TRBD2. V trimming: 10 bases; J trimming: 2 bases; junction bases outside the gene matches: 12. This CDR3 is 15 amino acids long. From germline, CDR1 is LNHNV and CDR2 YYDKDF (reference sequence). DNA for the CDR3: TGTGCCAGTCGCCCAGCGGGACGATCCACAGATACGCAGTATTTT. Residues: CASRPAGRSTDTQYF.

As for this clonotype: At one end, the junction sequence differs from germline, possibly due to a read error. The chain joins TRBV30 to TRBJ2-7; D is undetermined. The CDR3 contains 12 residues. Per the germline V gene, CDR1 is GTSNPN and CDR2 is SVGIG (reference sequence). This CDR3 is CARSVLGYEQYF. CDR3 coding DNA: TGTGCCAGGAGTGTACTCGGGTACGAGCAGTACTTC.

Here the CDR3 DNA reads TGTGCCAGCAGCATAACAGTTAACTATGGCTACACCTTC. The encoded protein is CASSITVNYGYTF. The chain recombines TRBV7-2 with TRBJ1-2; D call uncertain. V dropped 5 bases and J dropped 1 base, with 8 bases sitting between them. Germline V gives CDR1 SGHTA, CDR2 FQGNSA. The CDR3 sequence is 13 residues long.